Presented here are 4 T cell receptor beta chains from one specimen sequenced in a study of T cells in Graves' hyperthyroidism and ophthalmopathy. RNA transcripts served as the template for amplifying TCR beta CDR3 regions. In the first-round RT-PCR of the TCR CDR3, the HTBI primer set was used. TCRdb re-derived calls from the multiplex PCR reads in MiXCR, one entry per CDR3 protein. The table includes about 400,000 distinct CDR3 sequences, roughly 14% detected once. Sequencing input: blood. These TCRs come from a man aged 18 to 29 with Graves' ophthalmopathy.

This clonotype was seen at least ten times. The rearrangement uses TRBV24-1 and TRBJ2-7; the match to TRBD1 covers 7 bases. Trimming removed 6 bases from V and 1 base from J; junction bases left unmatched: 5. CDR3 length: 14 residues. Germline CDR1 and CDR2: KGHDR and SFDVKD. The CDR3: CATSSADRSYEQYF. For the CDR3, the DNA is TGTGCCACCAGTTCGGCGGACAGGTCCTACGAGCAGTACTTC.

This clonotype came up many times. The chain carries TRBV7-9 and TRBJ1-4; 9 nucleotides match TRBD1. Trimming took 5 bases from V and 2 from J; bases not matched to a gene: 6. The germline CDR1 and CDR2 sequences are SEHNR and FQNEAQ (reference sequence). The CDR3 loop spans 16 amino acids. In nucleotides, the CDR3 is TGTGCCAGCAGCACGGAGGGACAGGGTACTAATGAAAAACTGTTTTTT. Protein product: CASSTEGQGTNEKLFF.

This clonotype was counted at least ten times. The J gene is TRBJ2-3, the V gene TRBV5-1; D possibly uses TRBD1 or TRBD2 (5 bases each). The CDR3 covers 13 residues. Germline-derived CDR1 and CDR2 are SGHRS and YFSETQ. V was pared by 7 bases and J by 2 bases, with 11 bases between. CDR3 in amino acids: CASLRGDTDTQYF. The CDR3 DNA reads TGCGCCAGCCTGAGGGGCGACACAGATACGCAGTATTTT.

V is TRBV5-5 and J is TRBJ2-1; 13 bases align to TRBD2. This CDR3 has 16 amino acids. Germline V gene sequence: CDR1 SGHKS, CDR2 YYEKEE (reference sequence). With V trimmed by 1 base and J by 7 bases, 5 bases remained unmatched. CDR3 nucleotides: TGTGCCAGCAGCTTGCCAGGACTAGCGGGAGTTAATGAGCAGTTCTTC. Translated, it gives CASSLPGLAGVNEQFF.